This T cell receptor beta chain appears in the sequencing data of a study of blood T cell repertoires in COVID-19. Clones were sequenced by immunoSEQ multiplex PCR, and TCRdb holds only the in-frame ones, with some missing. The data show roughly 250,000 clones, about 91% seen once. Per germline, CDR1 LNHDA and CDR2 SQIVND (reference sequence). The CDR3 loop spans 13 amino acids. The V and J ends lost 4 bases and 5 bases respectively, with 9 bases between them. J is TRBJ1-5 and V is TRBV19; D remains unclear. The sequence was obtained from a woman aged 25 to 39 with acute COVID-19. Sequenced material: PBMCs or T cells enriched from blood (not recorded which). CDR3 residues: CASSKYGDQPQHF. The CDR3 DNA follows: TGTGCCAGTAGTAAGTACGGGGATCAGCCCCAGCATTTT. The entire variable domain, with the rest obtained from reference TRBV19 and TRBJ1-5, is as follows: DGGITQSPKYLFRKEGQNVTLSCEQNLNHDAMYWYRQDPGQGLRLIYYSQIVNDFQKGDIAEGYSVSREKKESFPLTVTSAQKNPTAFYLCASSKYGDQPQHFGDGTRLSIL.